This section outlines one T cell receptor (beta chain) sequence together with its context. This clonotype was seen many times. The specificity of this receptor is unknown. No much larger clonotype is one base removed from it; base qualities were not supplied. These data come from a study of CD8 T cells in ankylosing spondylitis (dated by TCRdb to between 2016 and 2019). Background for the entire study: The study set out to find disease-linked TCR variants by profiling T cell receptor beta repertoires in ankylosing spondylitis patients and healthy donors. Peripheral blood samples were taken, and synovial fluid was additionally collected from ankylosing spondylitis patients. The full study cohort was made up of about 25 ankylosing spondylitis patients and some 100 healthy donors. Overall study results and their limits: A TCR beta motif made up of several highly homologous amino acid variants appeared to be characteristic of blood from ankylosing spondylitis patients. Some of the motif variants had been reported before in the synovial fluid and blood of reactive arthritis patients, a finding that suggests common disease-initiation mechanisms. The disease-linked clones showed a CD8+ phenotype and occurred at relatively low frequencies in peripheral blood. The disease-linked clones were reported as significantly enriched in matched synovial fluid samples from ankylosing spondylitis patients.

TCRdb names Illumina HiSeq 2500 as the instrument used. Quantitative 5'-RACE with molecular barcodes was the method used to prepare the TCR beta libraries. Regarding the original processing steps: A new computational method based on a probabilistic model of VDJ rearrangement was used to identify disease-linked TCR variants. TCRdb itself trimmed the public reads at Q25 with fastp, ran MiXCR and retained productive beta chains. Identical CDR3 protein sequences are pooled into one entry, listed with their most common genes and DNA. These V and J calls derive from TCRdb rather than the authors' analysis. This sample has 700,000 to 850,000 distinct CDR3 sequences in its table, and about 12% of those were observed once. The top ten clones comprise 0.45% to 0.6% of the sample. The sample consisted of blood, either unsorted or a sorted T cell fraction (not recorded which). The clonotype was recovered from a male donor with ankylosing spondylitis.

DNA sequence: TGCGCCAGCAGCCCTACAGTAAGAGACACTGAAGCTTTCTTT. Its translation is CASSPTVRDTEAFF. The chain links TRBV5-1 with TRBJ1-1; the D gene remains uncertain. The CDR3 contains 14 residues, cysteine and phenylalanine counted. Only CDR3 DNA is held: 42 bases, read in frame from base 1. CDR1 and CDR2, per the germline V gene, are SGHRS and YFSETQ. V and J are truncated by 4 bases and 3 bases respectively, leaving an intervening sequence of 13 bases. The CDR3 plus the reference TRBV5-1 and TRBJ1-1 genes for the other parts give the full variable domain: KAGVTQTPRYLIKTRGQQVTLSCSPISGHRSVSWYQQTPGQGLQFLFEYFSETQRNKGNFPGRFSGRQFSNSRSEMNVSTLELGDSALYLCASSPTVRDTEAFFGQGTRLTVV.